These T cell receptor beta chains were read from a single sample in a study of identifying expanded T cells in peripheral blood. Assay: immunoSEQ multiplex PCR; the TCRdb copy retains only in-frame clones and omits some. The data contain 50,000 to 70,000 clones, around 87% of them singletons. Sequencing was performed on blood. These receptors were obtained from a person aged 18-69 years in good health. The CDR3 runs from the conserved cysteine through the conserved F or W. D genes are given only for firm matches. A row's size may be missing; if present it is once, few, many or a size class.

v_call: TRBV27
j_call: TRBJ1-2
clone_size: .
d_call: TRBD1
cdr3_aa: CASSSGTGRYYGYTF
cdr3_nt: TGTGCCAGCAGTTCCGGGACAGGGAGGTACTATGGCTACACCTTC

v_call: TRBV6-1
j_call: TRBJ2-7
clone_size: .
d_call: .
cdr3_aa: CASSPYRGDYEQYF
cdr3_nt: TGTGCCAGCAGTCCATATAGGGGGGACTACGAGCAGTACTTC

v_call: TRBV27
j_call: TRBJ2-7
clone_size: few
d_call: .
cdr3_aa: CASSADQGVYEQYF
cdr3_nt: TGTGCCAGCAGTGCCGATCAGGGCGTCTACGAGCAGTACTTC

v_call: TRBV11-2
j_call: TRBJ1-2
clone_size: few
d_call: .
cdr3_aa: CASSPRDRRESPYGYTF
cdr3_nt: TGTGCCAGCAGCCCCCGTGACAGGAGGGAATCTCCTTATGGCTACACCTTC

v_call: TRBV7-9
j_call: TRBJ2-1
clone_size: .
d_call: .
cdr3_aa: CASSFDEQFF
cdr3_nt: TGTGCCAGCAGCTTCGATGAGCAGTTCTTC

v_call: TRBV9
j_call: TRBJ1-4
clone_size: once
d_call: .
cdr3_aa: CASSVSTTNEKLFF
cdr3_nt: TGTGCCAGCAGCGTATCAACAACTAATGAAAAACTGTTTTTT

v_call: TRBV4-2
j_call: TRBJ2-7
clone_size: .
d_call: TRBD1
cdr3_aa: CASSQSGQWKHSYEQYF
cdr3_nt: TGTGCCAGCAGCCAATCGGGACAGTGGAAACACTCCTACGAGCAGTACTTC

v_call: TRBV19
j_call: TRBJ1-2
clone_size: once
d_call: TRBD1
cdr3_aa: CASSRRQGEGYGYTF
cdr3_nt: TGTGCCAGTAGTCGGCGACAGGGGGAAGGCTATGGCTACACCTTC

v_call: TRBV27
j_call: TRBJ2-1
clone_size: .
d_call: TRBD1
cdr3_aa: CASSPWDRESNEQFF
cdr3_nt: TGTGCCAGCAGTCCCTGGGACAGGGAAAGCAATGAGCAGTTCTTC

v_call: TRBV18
j_call: TRBJ2-2
clone_size: .
d_call: TRBD1
cdr3_aa: CASSPGQGIAGELFF
cdr3_nt: TGTGCCAGCTCACCGGGACAGGGAATCGCCGGGGAGCTGTTTTTT

v_call: TRBV19
j_call: TRBJ2-3
clone_size: .
d_call: .
cdr3_aa: CASSNLSPEMGTDTQYF
cdr3_nt: TGTGCCAGTAGTAATTTGTCCCCGGAGATGGGCACAGATACGCAGTATTTT

v_call: TRBV5-6
j_call: TRBJ1-1
clone_size: .
d_call: .
cdr3_aa: CASSFEGGRGTEAFF
cdr3_nt: TGTGCCAGCAGCTTTGAGGGGGGCCGGGGCACTGAAGCTTTCTTT

v_call: TRBV6-1
j_call: TRBJ1-6
clone_size: .
d_call: .
cdr3_aa: CASSGDLGGPLHF
cdr3_nt: TGTGCCAGCAGTGGGGACCTGGGAGGACCCCTCCACTTT

v_call: TRBV7-2
j_call: TRBJ2-7
clone_size: .
d_call: .
cdr3_aa: CASSPAFRVPYEQYF
cdr3_nt: TGTGCCAGCAGCCCCGCCTTCCGCGTGCCCTACGAGCAGTACTTC

v_call: TRBV27
j_call: TRBJ2-7
clone_size: .
d_call: .
cdr3_aa: CASSFGGRGDEQYF
cdr3_nt: TGTGCCAGCAGTTTTGGGGGAAGGGGAGACGAGCAGTACTTC

v_call: TRBV5-6
j_call: TRBJ2-5
clone_size: .
d_call: TRBD2
cdr3_aa: CASSLSLGEGQETQYF
cdr3_nt: TGTGCCAGCAGCTTGTCACTCGGGGAGGGCCAAGAGACCCAGTACTTC

v_call: TRBV2
j_call: TRBJ2-2
clone_size: .
d_call: TRBD1
cdr3_aa: CASSENRGAGELFF
cdr3_nt: TGTGCCAGCAGTGAGAACAGGGGGGCCGGGGAGCTGTTTTTT

v_call: TRBV5-5
j_call: TRBJ1-6
clone_size: .
d_call: .
cdr3_aa: CASSAGDGDSPLHF
cdr3_nt: TGTGCCAGCAGCGCCGGCGACGGGGATTCACCCCTCCACTTT

v_call: TRBV2
j_call: TRBJ2-7
clone_size: .
d_call: .
cdr3_aa: CASSEALAGGEQYF
cdr3_nt: TGTGCCAGCAGTGAAGCGCTTGCCGGGGGAGAGCAGTACTTC

v_call: TRBV6-4
j_call: TRBJ2-3
clone_size: .
d_call: TRBD1
cdr3_aa: CASSGDRDTDTQYF
cdr3_nt: TGTGCCAGCAGTGGGGACAGGGACACAGATACGCAGTATTTT

v_call: TRBV7-2
j_call: TRBJ2-7
clone_size: .
d_call: .
cdr3_aa: CASSLLEGREQYF
cdr3_nt: TGTGCCAGCAGCTTGCTGGAGGGGAGGGAGCAGTACTTC

v_call: TRBV28
j_call: TRBJ2-2
clone_size: few
d_call: .
cdr3_aa: CASSLSQGPLNTGELFF
cdr3_nt: TGTGCCAGCAGTTTATCGCAGGGACCCTTGAACACCGGGGAGCTGTTTTTT

v_call: TRBV4-3
j_call: TRBJ2-3
clone_size: .
d_call: TRBD2
cdr3_aa: CASSQGLARRTDTQYF
cdr3_nt: TGCGCCAGCAGCCAGGGACTAGCAAGACGCACAGATACGCAGTATTTT

v_call: TRBV14
j_call: TRBJ2-5
clone_size: few
d_call: .
cdr3_aa: CASDLGAGPWKTQYF
cdr3_nt: TGTGCCAGCGACCTCGGGGCAGGCCCTTGGAAGACCCAGTACTTC

v_call: TRBV2
j_call: TRBJ2-7
clone_size: once
d_call: .
cdr3_aa: CASSVRAYEQYF
cdr3_nt: TGTGCCAGCAGTGTCCGAGCCTACGAGCAGTACTTC

v_call: TRBV19
j_call: TRBJ1-2
clone_size: .
d_call: TRBD1
cdr3_aa: CASSWRGRQGYGYTF
cdr3_nt: TGTGCCAGTAGTTGGAGGGGCCGACAGGGCTATGGCTACACCTTC

v_call: TRBV30
j_call: TRBJ1-6
clone_size: .
d_call: TRBD1
cdr3_aa: CAWGGQENSPLHF
cdr3_nt: TGTGCCTGGGGGGGACAGGAGAATTCACCCCTCCACTTT

v_call: TRBV28
j_call: TRBJ1-1
clone_size: .
d_call: .
cdr3_aa: CASRTEMNTEAFF
cdr3_nt: TGTGCCAGCAGGACAGAGATGAACACTGAAGCTTTCTTT

v_call: TRBV4-2
j_call: TRBJ2-3
clone_size: .
d_call: TRBD1
cdr3_aa: CASSQDLQGEDTQYF
cdr3_nt: TGTGCCAGCAGCCAAGATCTACAGGGGGAAGATACGCAGTATTTT

v_call: TRBV13
j_call: TRBJ2-5
clone_size: .
d_call: .
cdr3_aa: CASSFFSYKQETQYF
cdr3_nt: TGTGCCAGCAGCTTTTTTTCCTATAAACAAGAGACCCAGTACTTC

v_call: TRBV28
j_call: TRBJ1-2
clone_size: few
d_call: .
cdr3_aa: CASSYSLLYGYTF
cdr3_nt: TGTGCCAGCAGTTACAGCCTCCTCTATGGCTACACCTTC

v_call: TRBV4-2
j_call: TRBJ1-3
clone_size: .
d_call: .
cdr3_aa: CASSQDRGSPGNTIYF
cdr3_nt: TGTGCCAGCAGCCAAGATCGGGGTTCGCCTGGAAACACCATATATTTT

v_call: TRBV14
j_call: TRBJ2-7
clone_size: .
d_call: .
cdr3_aa: CASSQEVVSHYEQYF
cdr3_nt: TGTGCCAGCAGCCAAGAGGTAGTCAGTCACTACGAGCAGTACTTC

v_call: TRBV6-4
j_call: TRBJ2-3
clone_size: .
d_call: TRBD1
cdr3_aa: CASSDETGGMDTQYF
cdr3_nt: TGTGCCAGCAGTGACGAGACAGGGGGTATGGATACGCAGTATTTT

v_call: TRBV10-3
j_call: TRBJ1-2
clone_size: once
d_call: .
cdr3_aa: CAISESGHYGYTF
cdr3_nt: TGTGCCATCAGTGAGAGTGGACACTATGGCTACACCTTC

v_call: TRBV28
j_call: TRBJ1-5
clone_size: .
d_call: .
cdr3_aa: CASSLHQGSAFGNQPQHF
cdr3_nt: TGTGCCAGCAGTTTACATCAGGGGAGTGCTTTCGGCAATCAGCCCCAGCATTTT

v_call: TRBV5-1
j_call: TRBJ1-3
clone_size: medium-sized
d_call: TRBD1
cdr3_aa: CASSLGPKDRGGNTIYF
cdr3_nt: TGCGCCAGCAGCTTGGGGCCGAAGGACAGGGGTGGAAACACCATATATTTT

v_call: TRBV11-1
j_call: TRBJ2-7
clone_size: .
d_call: TRBD1
cdr3_aa: CASSTRQGATYEQYF
cdr3_nt: TGTGCCAGCAGCACCCGACAGGGGGCAACCTACGAGCAGTACTTC

v_call: TRBV19
j_call: TRBJ2-1
clone_size: .
d_call: .
cdr3_aa: CASTMWRGTYNEQFF
cdr3_nt: TGTGCCAGTACGATGTGGCGGGGGACATACAATGAGCAGTTCTTC

v_call: TRBV27
j_call: TRBJ2-1
clone_size: once
d_call: TRBD2
cdr3_aa: CASSLGLAPSYNEQFF
cdr3_nt: TGTGCCAGCAGTTTAGGACTAGCGCCATCCTACAATGAGCAGTTCTTC

v_call: TRBV5-1
j_call: TRBJ1-2
clone_size: .
d_call: .
cdr3_aa: CASSLEAWSRGYTF
cdr3_nt: TGCGCCAGCAGCTTGGAAGCTTGGTCCCGAGGCTACACCTTC

v_call: TRBV28
j_call: TRBJ2-5
clone_size: .
d_call: .
cdr3_aa: CASSVGQQETQYF
cdr3_nt: TGTGCCAGCAGTGTTGGACAGCAAGAGACCCAGTACTTC

v_call: TRBV6-4
j_call: TRBJ2-2
clone_size: few
d_call: .
cdr3_aa: CASSEGVTGELFF
cdr3_nt: TGTGCCAGCAGTGAAGGGGTCACCGGGGAGCTGTTTTTT

v_call: TRBV9
j_call: TRBJ2-3
clone_size: .
d_call: .
cdr3_aa: CASSVEAGTDTQYF
cdr3_nt: TGTGCCAGCAGCGTAGAGGCAGGCACAGATACGCAGTATTTT

v_call: TRBV5-1
j_call: TRBJ2-2
clone_size: few
d_call: TRBD2
cdr3_aa: CASSFLAGGQTGELFF
cdr3_nt: TGCGCCAGCAGCTTTTTAGCGGGAGGGCAGACCGGGGAGCTGTTTTTT